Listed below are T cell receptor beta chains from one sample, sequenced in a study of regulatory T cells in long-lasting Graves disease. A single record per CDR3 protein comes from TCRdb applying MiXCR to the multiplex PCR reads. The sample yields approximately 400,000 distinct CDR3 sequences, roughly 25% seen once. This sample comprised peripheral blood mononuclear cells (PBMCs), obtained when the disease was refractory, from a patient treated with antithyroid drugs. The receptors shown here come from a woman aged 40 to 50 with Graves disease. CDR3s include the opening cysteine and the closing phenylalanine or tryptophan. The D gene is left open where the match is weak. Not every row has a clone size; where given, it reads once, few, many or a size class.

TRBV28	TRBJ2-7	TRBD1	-	TGTGCCAGCCTTGGCAGGGGGCCCCCCTACGAGCAGTACTTC	CASLGRGPPYEQYF
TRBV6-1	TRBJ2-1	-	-	TGTGCCAGCAGCGAACTTCGGATAGGTAATGAGCAGTTCTTC	CASSELRIGNEQFF
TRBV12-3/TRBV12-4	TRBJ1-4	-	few	TGTGCCAGCAGTTTAAGAAGGAATGAAAAACTGTTTTTT	CASSLRRNEKLFF
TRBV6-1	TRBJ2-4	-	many	TGTGCCAGCAGACCCTTCAGCGGGACACCGACACTAGCCAAAAACATTCAGTACTTC	CASRPFSGTPTLAKNIQYF
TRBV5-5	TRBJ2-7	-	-	TGTGCCAGCAGCTTGGCGCCCGGGGCCACCTACGAGCAGTACTTC	CASSLAPGATYEQYF
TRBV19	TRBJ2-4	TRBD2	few	TGTGCCAGTAGCCACCGGGGACTAGCGGGAGGGCTAGCCAAAAACATTCAGTACTTC	CASSHRGLAGGLAKNIQYF
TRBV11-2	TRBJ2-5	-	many	TGTGCCAGCAGCTTGACAAGAGGAGAGACCCAGTACTTC	CASSLTRGETQYF
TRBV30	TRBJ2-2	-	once	TGTGCCTGGAGTGTACGGGTGGCCGGGGAGCTGTTTTTT	CAWSVRVAGELFF
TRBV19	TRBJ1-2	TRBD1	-	TGTGCCAGTAGTCAGGACAGGGCCCATGGCTACACCTTC	CASSQDRAHGYTF
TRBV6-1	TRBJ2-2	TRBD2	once	TGTGCCAGCAGTCCCGGGGAGGGCCGAGGCGGGGAGCTGTTTTTT	CASSPGEGRGGELFF
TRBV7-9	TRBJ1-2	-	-	TGTGCCAGCAGCTTTGGGTTACGGTATGGCTACACCTTC	CASSFGLRYGYTF
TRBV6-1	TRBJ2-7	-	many	TGTGCCAGCGAAACGGGGCCGACCTACGAGCAGTACTTC	CASETGPTYEQYF
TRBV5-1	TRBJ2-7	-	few	TGCGCCAGCAGCTTCGGACAGTTCTACGAGCAGTACTTC	CASSFGQFYEQYF
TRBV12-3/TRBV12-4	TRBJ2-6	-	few	TGTGCCAGCGACAAGAGCCCCCCTGGGGCCAACGTCCTGACTTTC	CASDKSPPGANVLTF
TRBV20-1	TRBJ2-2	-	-	TGCAGTGCTAGCGGGATTGACACCGGGGAGCTGTTTTTT	CSASGIDTGELFF
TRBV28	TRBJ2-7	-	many	TGTGCCAGCTGGACGGGAAAGGGTTACGAGCAGTACTTC	CASWTGKGYEQYF
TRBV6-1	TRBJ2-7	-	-	TGTGCCAGCGCCCGGGGGTATCCCTACGAGCAGTACTTC	CASARGYPYEQYF
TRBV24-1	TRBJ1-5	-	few	TGTGCCACCAGCCGGGGGTCGGCTCAGCCCCAGCATTTT	CATSRGSAQPQHF
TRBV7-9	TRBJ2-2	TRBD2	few	TGTGCCAGCAGCTTTACTAGCGGGGCCGGGGAGCTGTTTTTT	CASSFTSGAGELFF
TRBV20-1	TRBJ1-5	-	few	TGCAGTGCTAGAGATTGGGGGGAAACGAGCAATCAGCCCCAGCATTTT	CSARDWGETSNQPQHF
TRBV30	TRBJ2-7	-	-	TGTGCCTGGGCACGAAAGAACTGGGGGCACGAGCAGTACTTC	CAWARKNWGHEQYF
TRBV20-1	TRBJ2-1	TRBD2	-	TGCAGTGTTCCGTGGGGCGCTAGCGGGAGGGGAAATGAGCAGTTCTTC	CSVPWGASGRGNEQFF
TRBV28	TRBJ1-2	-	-	TGTGCCAGCAGTTTGAACAGGGTGAACGGCTACACCTTC	CASSLNRVNGYTF
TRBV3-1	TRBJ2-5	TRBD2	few	TGTGCCAGCAGCCAAGATAAGCGGGAGGCCGAAGAGACCCAGTACTTC	CASSQDKREAEETQYF
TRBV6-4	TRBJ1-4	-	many	TGTGCCAGCAGTTACTGGTTTTCCGGGGGGGCTAATGAAAAACTGTTTTTT	CASSYWFSGGANEKLFF
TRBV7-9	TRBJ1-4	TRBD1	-	TGTGCCAGCAGCTTCGGAGGGACAGCAACTAATGAAAAACTGTTTTTT	CASSFGGTATNEKLFF
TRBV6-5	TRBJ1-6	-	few	TGTGCCAGCAGTTACTCGATGGTGGAGTCACCCCTCCACTTT	CASSYSMVESPLHF
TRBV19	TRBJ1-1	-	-	TGTGCCAGTAGTATTTTGGGAGGTAGGGCTGAAGCTTTCTTT	CASSILGGRAEAFF
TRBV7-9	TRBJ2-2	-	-	TGTGCCAGCTTGTCGGGCACCGGGGAGCTGTTTTTT	CASLSGTGELFF
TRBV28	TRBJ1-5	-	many	TGTGCCAGCATGGAGCCTCATCAGCCCCAGCATTTT	CASMEPHQPQHF
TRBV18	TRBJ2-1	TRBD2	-	TGTGCCAGCTCCAACGGACTAGCGGCCACCTACAATGAGCAGTTCTTC	CASSNGLAATYNEQFF
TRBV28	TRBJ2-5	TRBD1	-	TGTGCCAGCAGTTTTCCTTCAGGGGGTCCAGAGACCCAGTACTTC	CASSFPSGGPETQYF
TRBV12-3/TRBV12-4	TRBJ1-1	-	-	TGTGCCAGCAGTTTACCCGTCGGCATGAACACTGAAGCTTTCTTT	CASSLPVGMNTEAFF
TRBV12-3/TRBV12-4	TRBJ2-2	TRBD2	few	TGTGCCAGCAGCAGATGGGCTAGCGGATCTACCGGGGAGCTGTTTTTT	CASSRWASGSTGELFF
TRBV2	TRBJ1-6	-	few	TGTGCCAGCAGGTACAGGGATTATAATTCACCCCTCCACTTT	CASRYRDYNSPLHF
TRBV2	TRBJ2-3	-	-	TGTGCCAGCAGTGCCGGGAACGAGCTCGCAGATACGCAGTATTTT	CASSAGNELADTQYF
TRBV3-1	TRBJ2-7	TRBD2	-	TGTGCCAGCAGCCCCACAGGGACTAGCGGGATAAGAGCCTACGAGCAGTACTTC	CASSPTGTSGIRAYEQYF
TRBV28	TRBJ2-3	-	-	TGTGCCAGCAGTCTGCTGGGGGGCGGGACAGATACGCAGTATTTT	CASSLLGGGTDTQYF
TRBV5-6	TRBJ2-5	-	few	TGTGCCAGCACCGATCGACACCCGCGGGAGACCCAGTACTTC	CASTDRHPRETQYF
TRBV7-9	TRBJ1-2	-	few	TGTGCCAGCAGCTCCACAGTGGTCTATGGCTACACCTTC	CASSSTVVYGYTF
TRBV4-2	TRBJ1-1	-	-	TGTGCCAGCAGCCAAGTCCAACAGAACACTGAAGCTTTCTTT	CASSQVQQNTEAFF
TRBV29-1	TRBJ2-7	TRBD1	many	TGCAGCGTTTCTGGAGACAGGGTCAACGAGCAGTACTTC	CSVSGDRVNEQYF
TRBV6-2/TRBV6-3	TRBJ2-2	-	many	TGTGCCAGCAGTTACGGCCTGACACCACCGGGTGAGCTGTTTTTT	CASSYGLTPPGELFF
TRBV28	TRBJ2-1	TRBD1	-	TGTGCCAGCAGTTTGACAGGGCAATTTTCCTACAATGAGCAGTTCTTC	CASSLTGQFSYNEQFF
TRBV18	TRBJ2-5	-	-	TGTGCCAGCTCACCAACGGACTATCTCGAAGAGACCCAGTACTTC	CASSPTDYLEETQYF
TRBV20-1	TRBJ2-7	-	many	TGCAGTGGAAAACTGGGACATATCAGGGGCGAGCAGTACTTC	CSGKLGHIRGEQYF
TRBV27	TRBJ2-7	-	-	TGTGCCAGCAGTGGGACTTTCTCCCTCTCCTACGAGCAGTACTTC	CASSGTFSLSYEQYF
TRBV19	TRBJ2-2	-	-	TGTGCCAGTAAAGGGACCTCATCCGGGGAGCTGTTTTTT	CASKGTSSGELFF
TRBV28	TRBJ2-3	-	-	TGTGCCAGCACTGGGTACGTTACGCAGTATTTT	CASTGYVTQYF
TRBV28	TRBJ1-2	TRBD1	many	TGTGCCAGCAGTTTGGGCAGGGGGTATGGCTACACCTTC	CASSLGRGYGYTF
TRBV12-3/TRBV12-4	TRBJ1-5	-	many	TGTGCCAGCAGTCCCCCGGGAGCCAAGGGACAGCCCCAGCATTTT	CASSPPGAKGQPQHF
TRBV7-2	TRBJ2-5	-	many	TGTGCCAGCAGCCTCGACGGACAAGAGACCCAGTACTTC	CASSLDGQETQYF